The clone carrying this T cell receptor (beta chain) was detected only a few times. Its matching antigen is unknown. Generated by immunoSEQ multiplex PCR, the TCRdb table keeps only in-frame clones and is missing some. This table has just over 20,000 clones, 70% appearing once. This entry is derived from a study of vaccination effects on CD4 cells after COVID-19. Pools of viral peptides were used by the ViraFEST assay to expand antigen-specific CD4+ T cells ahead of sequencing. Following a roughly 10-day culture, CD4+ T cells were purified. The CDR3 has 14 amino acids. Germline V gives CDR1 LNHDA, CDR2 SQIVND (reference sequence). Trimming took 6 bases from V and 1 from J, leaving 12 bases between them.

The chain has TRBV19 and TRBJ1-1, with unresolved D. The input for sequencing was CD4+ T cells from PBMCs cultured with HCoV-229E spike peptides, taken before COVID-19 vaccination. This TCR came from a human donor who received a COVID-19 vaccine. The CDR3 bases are TGTGCCAGTAGCTTTGATCTGGCGAACACTGAAGCTTTCTTT. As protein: CASSFDLANTEAFF.